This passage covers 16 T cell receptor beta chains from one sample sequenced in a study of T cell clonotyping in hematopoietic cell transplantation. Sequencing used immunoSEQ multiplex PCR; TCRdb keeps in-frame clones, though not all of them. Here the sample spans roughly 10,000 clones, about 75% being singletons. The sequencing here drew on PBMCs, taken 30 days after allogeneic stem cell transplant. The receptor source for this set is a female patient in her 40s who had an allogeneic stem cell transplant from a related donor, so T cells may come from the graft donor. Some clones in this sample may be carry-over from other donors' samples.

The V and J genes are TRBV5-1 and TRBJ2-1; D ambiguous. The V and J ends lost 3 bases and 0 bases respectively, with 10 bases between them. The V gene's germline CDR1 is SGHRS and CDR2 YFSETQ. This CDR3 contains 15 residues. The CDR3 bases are TGCGCCAGCAGCTCGACCACGAGCTCCTACAATGAGCAGTTCTTC. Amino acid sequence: CASSSTTSSYNEQFF.

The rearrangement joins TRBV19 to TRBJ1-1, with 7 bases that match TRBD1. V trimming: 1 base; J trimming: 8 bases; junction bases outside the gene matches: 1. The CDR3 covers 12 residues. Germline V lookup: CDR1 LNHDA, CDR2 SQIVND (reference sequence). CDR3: CASSIATGEAFF. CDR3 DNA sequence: TGTGCCAGTAGTATAGCGACAGGGGAAGCTTTCTTT.

The CDR3 spells CASRQGGEETQYF. CDR3 nucleotide sequence: TGTGCCAGCAGGCAGGGGGGAGAAGAGACCCAGTACTTC. The chain links TRBV6-5 to TRBJ2-5, with D possibly being TRBD1 (7 bases). The CDR3 loop spans 13 amino acids. The germline V gene encodes CDR1 MNHEY and CDR2 SVGAGI. Trimming pared 6 bases from V and 3 bases from J, leaving 11 bases between.

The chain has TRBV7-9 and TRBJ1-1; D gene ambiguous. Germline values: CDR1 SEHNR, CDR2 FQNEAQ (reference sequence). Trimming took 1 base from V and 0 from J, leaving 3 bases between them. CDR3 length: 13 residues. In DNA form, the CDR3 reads TGTGCCAGCAGCTTAGGTATGAACACTGAAGCTTTCTTT. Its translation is CASSLGMNTEAFF.

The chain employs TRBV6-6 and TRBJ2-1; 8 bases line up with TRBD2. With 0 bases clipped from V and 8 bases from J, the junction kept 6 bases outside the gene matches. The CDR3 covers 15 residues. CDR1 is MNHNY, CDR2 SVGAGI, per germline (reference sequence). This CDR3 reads CASSYSGWTSHEQFF. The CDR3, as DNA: TGTGCCAGCAGTTACTCCGGGTGGACTAGCCATGAGCAGTTCTTC.

Here the CDR3 reads CATRAGGVPYEQYF. The CDR3 bases are TGTGCCACCAGGGCAGGGGGCGTTCCCTACGAGCAGTACTTC. This sequence joins TRBV15 and TRBJ2-7; TRBD1 aligns across 8 bases. The germline V gene has CDR1 LNHNV and CDR2 YYDKDF (reference sequence). The CDR3 has 14 amino acids. After removal of 6 bases from V and 2 bases from J, the junction contained 6 bases not matched to a gene.

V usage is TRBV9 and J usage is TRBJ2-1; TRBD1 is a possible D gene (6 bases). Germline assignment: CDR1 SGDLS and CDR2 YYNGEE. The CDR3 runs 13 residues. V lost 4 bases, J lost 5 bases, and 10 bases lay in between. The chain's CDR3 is CASSLQGNNEQFF. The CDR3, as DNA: TGTGCCAGCAGCCTACAGGGCAACAATGAGCAGTTCTTC.

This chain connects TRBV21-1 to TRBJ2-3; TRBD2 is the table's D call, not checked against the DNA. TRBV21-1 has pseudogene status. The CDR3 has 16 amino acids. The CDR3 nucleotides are TGTGCCAGCAGCAATGTTGGCGGGATTAGCCCAGATACGCAGTATTTT. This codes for CASSNVGGISPDTQYF.

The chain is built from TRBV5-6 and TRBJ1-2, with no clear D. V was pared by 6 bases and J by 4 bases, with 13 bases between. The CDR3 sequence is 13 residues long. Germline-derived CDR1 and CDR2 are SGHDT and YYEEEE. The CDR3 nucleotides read TGTGCCAGCATCGACCGAGGTCTCTATGGCTACACCTTC. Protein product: CASIDRGLYGYTF.

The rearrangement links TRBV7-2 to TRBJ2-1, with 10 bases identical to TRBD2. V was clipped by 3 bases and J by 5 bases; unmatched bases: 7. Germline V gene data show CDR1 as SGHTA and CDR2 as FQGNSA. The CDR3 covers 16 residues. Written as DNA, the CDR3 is TGTGCCAGCAGCTTGTCTAGCGGGAGTTCTGACAATGAGCAGTTCTTC. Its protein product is CASSLSSGSSDNEQFF.

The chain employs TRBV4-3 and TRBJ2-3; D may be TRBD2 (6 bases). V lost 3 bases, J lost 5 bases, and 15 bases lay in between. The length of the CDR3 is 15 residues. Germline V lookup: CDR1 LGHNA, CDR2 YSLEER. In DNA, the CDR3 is TGCGCCAGCAGCCAGCTACCCTCAGCGGGAGATACGCAGTATTTT. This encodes CASSQLPSAGDTQYF.

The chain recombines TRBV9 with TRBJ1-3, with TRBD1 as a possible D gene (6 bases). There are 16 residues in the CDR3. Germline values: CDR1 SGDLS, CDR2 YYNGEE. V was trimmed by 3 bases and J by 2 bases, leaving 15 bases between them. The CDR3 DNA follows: TGTGCCAGCAGCGCAGGACAGTCTTGTGCTGGAAACACCATATATTTT. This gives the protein CASSAGQSCAGNTIYF. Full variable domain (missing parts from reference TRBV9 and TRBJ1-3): DSGVTQTPKHLITATGQRVTLRCSPRSGDLSVYWYQQSLDQGLQFLIQYYNGEERAKGNILERFSAQQFPDLHSELNLSSLELGDSALYFCASSAGQSCAGNTIYFGEGSWLTVV.

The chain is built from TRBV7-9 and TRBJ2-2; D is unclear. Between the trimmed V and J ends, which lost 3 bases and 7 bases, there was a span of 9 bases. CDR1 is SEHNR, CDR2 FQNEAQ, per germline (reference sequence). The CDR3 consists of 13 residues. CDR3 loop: CASSFIPGGELFF. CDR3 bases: TGTGCCAGCAGCTTTATTCCAGGCGGGGAGCTGTTTTTT.

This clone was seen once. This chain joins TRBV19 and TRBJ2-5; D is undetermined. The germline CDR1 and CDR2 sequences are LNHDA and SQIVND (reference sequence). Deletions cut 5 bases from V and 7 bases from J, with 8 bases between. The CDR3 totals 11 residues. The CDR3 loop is CASSDPRTQYF. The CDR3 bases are TGTGCCAGTAGTGACCCCCGGACCCAGTACTTC.

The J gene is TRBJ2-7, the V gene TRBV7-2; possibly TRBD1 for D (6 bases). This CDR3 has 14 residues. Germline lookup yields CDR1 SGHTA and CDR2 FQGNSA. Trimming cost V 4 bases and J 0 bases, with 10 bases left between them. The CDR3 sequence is CASSSNRASYEQYF. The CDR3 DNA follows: TGTGCCAGCAGCTCGAACAGGGCCTCCTACGAGCAGTACTTC.

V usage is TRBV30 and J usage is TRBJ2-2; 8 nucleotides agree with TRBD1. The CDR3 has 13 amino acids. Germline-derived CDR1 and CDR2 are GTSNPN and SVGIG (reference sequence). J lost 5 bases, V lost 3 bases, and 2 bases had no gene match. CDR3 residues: CAWRTGGTGELFF. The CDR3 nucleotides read TGTGCCTGGAGAACAGGGGGGACCGGGGAGCTGTTTTTT.